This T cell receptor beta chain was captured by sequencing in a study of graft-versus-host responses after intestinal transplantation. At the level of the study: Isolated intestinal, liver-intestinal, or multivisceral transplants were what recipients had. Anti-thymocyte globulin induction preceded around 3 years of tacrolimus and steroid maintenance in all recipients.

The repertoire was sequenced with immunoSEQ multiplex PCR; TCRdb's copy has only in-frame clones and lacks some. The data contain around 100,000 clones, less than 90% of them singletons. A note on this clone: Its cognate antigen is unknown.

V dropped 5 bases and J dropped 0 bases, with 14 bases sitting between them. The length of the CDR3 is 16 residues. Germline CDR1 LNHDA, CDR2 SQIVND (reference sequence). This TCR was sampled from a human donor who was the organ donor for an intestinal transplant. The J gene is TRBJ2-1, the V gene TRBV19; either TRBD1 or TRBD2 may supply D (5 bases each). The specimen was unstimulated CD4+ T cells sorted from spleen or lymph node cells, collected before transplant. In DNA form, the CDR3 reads TGTGCCAGTAGTCCCCCAGGGACGGTCTCCTACAATGAGCAGTTCTTC. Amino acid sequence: CASSPPGTVSYNEQFF.